The text below deals with one TCR beta chain. Its specificity is not known. Time point in this sample: week 35, safety follow-up. Topical imiquimod was applied with each vaccine dose, which held 300 ug of mutant IDH1 20-mer peptide. The sample is drawn from a study of a mutant IDH1 vaccine in newly diagnosed glioma. Study background: Vaccination began 4-6 weeks post radiotherapy alone, or with temozolomide cycles. Study-level points and caveats: Immune responses induced by the vaccine were seen in roughly 93% of patients, spanning multiple MHC alleles.

Repertoires were generated with immunoSEQ multiplex PCR, while TCRdb's copy carries only in-frame clones and drops some. The data contain 53,000 or so clones, 70% to 85% of them singletons. Germline values: CDR1 SEHNR, CDR2 FQNEAQ (reference sequence). CDR3 size: 12 residues. V was shortened by 5 bases and J by 3 bases, with 7 bases between the two germline ends. The sequence came from a man aged 35 to 55 with glioma. The gene calls are TRBV7-9 and TRBJ1-1; D is undetermined. The material was PBMCs, obtained from a glioma patient whose treatment included an IDH1 peptide vaccine. The CDR3 is CASSRQDTEAFF. DNA for the CDR3: TGTGCCAGCAGCCGTCAGGACACTGAAGCTTTCTTT.